A selection of T cell receptor beta chains follows, all from one sample in a study of cytomegalovirus exposure and HLA in healthy donors. Clones were sequenced by immunoSEQ multiplex PCR, and TCRdb holds only the in-frame ones, with some missing. The top ten clones hold more than 9% of a sample with roughly 120,000 clones, 74% of them seen once. The specimen sequenced was PBMCs. The receptors stem from a woman between 45 and 60 years old in good health and CMV-seropositive. Each CDR3 is given with its conserved first and last residue.

V,J,CDR3
TRBV7-9,TRBJ2-3,CASGRTDTQYF
TRBV4-2,TRBJ2-5,CASSQDTLRARGIETQYF
TRBV18,TRBJ2-7,CASSPLGTSGRPYEQYF
TRBV25-1,TRBJ1-1,CAKDRVNTEAFF
TRBV19,TRBJ2-7,CASSKVAGTHEQYF
TRBV10-3,TRBJ1-1,CAISVGTDNTEAFF
TRBV7-2,TRBJ2-1,CASSLDPGGNEQFF
TRBV7-2,TRBJ2-1,CASSPPGAGDKLYNEQFF
TRBV14,TRBJ1-1,CASSEDRAYTEAFF
TRBV29-1,TRBJ2-7,CSVTGTATYEQYF
TRBV7-9,TRBJ1-2,CASGQNTRSYTF
TRBV5-5,TRBJ1-1,CASSLDAGNTEAFF
TRBV7-2,TRBJ1-2,CASSLSGGVRSFHGYTF